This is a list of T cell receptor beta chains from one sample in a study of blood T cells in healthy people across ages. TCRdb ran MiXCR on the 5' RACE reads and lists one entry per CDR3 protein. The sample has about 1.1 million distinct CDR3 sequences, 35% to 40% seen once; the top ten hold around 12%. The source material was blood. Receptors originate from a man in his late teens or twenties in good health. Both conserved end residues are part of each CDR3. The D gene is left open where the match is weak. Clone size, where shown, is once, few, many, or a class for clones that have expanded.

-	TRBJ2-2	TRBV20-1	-	CSARDLKGTVTGELFF	TGCAGTGCTAGAGATTTAAAGGGAACGGTCACCGGGGAGCTGTTTTTT
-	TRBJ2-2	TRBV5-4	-	CASARPNDPGELFF	TGTGCCAGCGCTCGTCCCAATGATCCCGGGGAGCTGTTTTTT
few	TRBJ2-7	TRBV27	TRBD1	CASSKGDRDFYEQYF	TGTGCCAGCAGTAAGGGGGACAGGGACTTCTACGAGCAGTACTTC
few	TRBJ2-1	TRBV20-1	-	CSLTETNNEQFF	TGCAGTCTCACCGAGACAAACAATGAGCAGTTCTTC
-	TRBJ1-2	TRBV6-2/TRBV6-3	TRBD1	CAGTRDSHPYGYTF	TGTGCCGGCACTCGGGACAGCCACCCCTATGGCTACACCTTC
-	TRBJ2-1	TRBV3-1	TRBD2	CASSLGLTSGGYNEQFF	TGTGCCAGCAGCCTCGGGCTGACTAGCGGGGGGTACAATGAGCAGTTCTTC
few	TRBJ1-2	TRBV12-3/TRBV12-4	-	CASSFWGGLLYTF	TGTGCCAGCAGTTTTTGGGGGGGGCTCTTATACACCTTC
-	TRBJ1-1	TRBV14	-	CASSKALTGTTEAFF	TGTGCCAGCAGCAAAGCCCTAACAGGGACCACTGAAGCTTTCTTT
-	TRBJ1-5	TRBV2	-	CASTLEGNQPQHF	TGTGCCAGCACCCTAGAGGGGAACCAGCCCCAGCATTTT
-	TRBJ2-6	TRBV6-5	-	CANSYRGPSFLSGANVLTF	TGTGCCAACAGTTACCGGGGACCCTCCTTCCTCTCTGGGGCCAACGTCCTGACTTTC
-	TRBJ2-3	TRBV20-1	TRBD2	CSARDVGLVVGTQYF	TGCAGTGCTAGAGATGTCGGACTAGTAGTAGGTACGCAGTATTTT
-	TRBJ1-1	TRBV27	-	CASTRRRDGTEAFF	TGTGCCAGCACCCGCCGGAGAGACGGGACTGAAGCTTTCTTT
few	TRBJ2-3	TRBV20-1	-	CSARVGSGLTDTQYF	TGCAGTGCTAGGGTCGGTAGCGGTCTCACAGATACGCAGTATTTT
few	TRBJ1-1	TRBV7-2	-	CASSTQGGNTEAFF	TGTGCCAGCAGCACCCAGGGTGGGAACACTGAAGCTTTCTTT
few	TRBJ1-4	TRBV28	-	CASSFRSPFEKLFF	TGTGCCAGCAGTTTCCGCAGTCCTTTTGAAAAACTGTTTTTT
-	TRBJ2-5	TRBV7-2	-	CASSLFSTRGDNEQYF	TGTGCCAGCAGCTTATTCAGCACTCGGGGAGACAATGAGCAGTACTTC
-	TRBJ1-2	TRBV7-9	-	CASSLGPLYGYTF	TGTGCCAGCAGTTTGGGACCGCTCTATGGCTACACCTTC
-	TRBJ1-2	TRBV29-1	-	CSVEVSMWEGGYGYTF	TGCAGCGTTGAAGTATCGATGTGGGAGGGTGGCTATGGCTACACCTTC
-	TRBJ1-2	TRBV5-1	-	CASSLESADYGYTF	TGCGCCAGCAGCCTTGAATCTGCTGACTATGGCTACACCTTC
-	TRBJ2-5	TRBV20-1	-	CSARDVGVGEQETQYF	TGCAGTGCTAGAGATGTGGGGGTGGGAGAACAAGAGACCCAGTACTTC
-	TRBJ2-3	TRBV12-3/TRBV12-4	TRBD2	CASSPSSGRNTDTQYF	TGTGCCAGCAGCCCATCAAGCGGGAGGAACACAGATACGCAGTATTTT
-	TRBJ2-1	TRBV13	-	CASSLGWANAVTYNEQFF	TGTGCCAGCAGCTTAGGTTGGGCGAATGCAGTTACCTACAATGAGCAGTTCTTC
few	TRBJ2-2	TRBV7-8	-	CASSRERSSNTGELFF	TGTGCCAGCAGCCGAGAGCGGAGCTCGAACACCGGGGAGCTGTTTTTT
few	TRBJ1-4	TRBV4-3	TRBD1	CASSLRDRGREKLFF	TGCGCCAGCAGCCTCCGGGACAGGGGGCGGGAAAAACTGTTTTTT
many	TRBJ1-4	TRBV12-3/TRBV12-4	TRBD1	CASSLGTGVEKLFF	TGTGCCAGCAGTTTAGGGACAGGAGTTGAAAAACTGTTTTTT
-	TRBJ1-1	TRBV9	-	CASSLLRAIRTGAEAFF	TGTGCCAGCAGCCTTCTACGGGCCATAAGAACGGGGGCTGAAGCTTTCTTT
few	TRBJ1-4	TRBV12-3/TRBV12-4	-	CASSPGTWNEKLFF	TGTGCCAGCAGTCCCGGGACTTGGAATGAAAAACTGTTTTTT
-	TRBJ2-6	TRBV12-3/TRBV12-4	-	CASILSSGANVLTF	TGTGCCAGCATTCTAAGCTCTGGGGCCAACGTCCTGACTTTC
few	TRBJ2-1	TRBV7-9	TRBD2	CASSLSSGGAPYNEQFF	TGTGCCAGCAGCCTCTCTAGCGGGGGGGCCCCCTACAATGAGCAGTTCTTC
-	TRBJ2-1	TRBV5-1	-	CASSLGSYRVAINEQFF	TGCGCCAGCAGCTTGGGCTCGTACAGGGTGGCAATCAATGAGCAGTTCTTC
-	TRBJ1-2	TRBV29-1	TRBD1	CSVESGTGGFSNYGYTF	TGCAGCGTTGAAAGCGGGACAGGGGGGTTTTCTAACTATGGCTACACCTTC
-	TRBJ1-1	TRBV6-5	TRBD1	CASIAYRGEAFF	TGTGCCAGCATTGCTTACAGGGGCGAGGCTTTCTTT
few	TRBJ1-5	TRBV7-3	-	CASSLFVGGGRGEGNQPQHF	TGTGCCAGCAGCTTGTTTGTCGGTGGGGGGCGCGGTGAGGGCAATCAGCCCCAGCATTTT
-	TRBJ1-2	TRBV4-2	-	CASSQDWDSDGYTF	TGTGCCAGCAGCCAAGATTGGGATTCGGATGGCTACACCTTC
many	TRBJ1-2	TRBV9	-	CASSVTRETNYGYTF	TGTGCCAGCAGCGTCACAAGGGAGACTAACTATGGCTACACCTTC
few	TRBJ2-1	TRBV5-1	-	CASSLERPNNNEQFF	TGCGCCAGCAGCTTGGAGAGGCCTAACAACAATGAGCAGTTCTTC
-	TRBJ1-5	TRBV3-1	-	CASSQNRVVDQPQHF	TGTGCCAGCAGCCAGAACAGGGTAGTGGATCAGCCCCAGCATTTT
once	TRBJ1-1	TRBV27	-	CASRPPKKLNTEAFF	TGTGCCAGCAGACCCCCCAAGAAACTGAACACTGAAGCTTTCTTT
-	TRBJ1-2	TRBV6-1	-	CASSEVGSGTPYGYTF	TGTGCCAGCAGTGAAGTAGGGAGTGGGACACCCTATGGCTACACCTTC
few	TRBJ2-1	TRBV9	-	CASSVVRGEQFF	TGTGCCAGCAGCGTAGTTCGCGGAGAGCAGTTCTTC
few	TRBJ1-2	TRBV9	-	CASNDRTYGYTF	TGTGCCAGCAACGACAGGACCTATGGCTACACCTTC
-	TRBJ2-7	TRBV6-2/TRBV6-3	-	CARPRQVKPPYEQYF	TGTGCCAGGCCTCGACAGGTAAAACCCCCCTACGAGCAGTACTTC
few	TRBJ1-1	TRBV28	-	CASRTYRVMFATEAFF	TGTGCCAGCAGAACCTACAGGGTAATGTTCGCCACTGAAGCTTTCTTT
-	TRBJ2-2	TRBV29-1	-	CSVLSVTAVPNTGELFF	TGCAGCGTTCTTTCTGTAACAGCGGTACCGAACACCGGGGAGCTGTTTTTT
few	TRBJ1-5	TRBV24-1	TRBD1	CATSDATSGGNSQPQHF	TGTGCCACCAGTGATGCCACTTCAGGGGGCAATAGTCAGCCCCAGCATTTT